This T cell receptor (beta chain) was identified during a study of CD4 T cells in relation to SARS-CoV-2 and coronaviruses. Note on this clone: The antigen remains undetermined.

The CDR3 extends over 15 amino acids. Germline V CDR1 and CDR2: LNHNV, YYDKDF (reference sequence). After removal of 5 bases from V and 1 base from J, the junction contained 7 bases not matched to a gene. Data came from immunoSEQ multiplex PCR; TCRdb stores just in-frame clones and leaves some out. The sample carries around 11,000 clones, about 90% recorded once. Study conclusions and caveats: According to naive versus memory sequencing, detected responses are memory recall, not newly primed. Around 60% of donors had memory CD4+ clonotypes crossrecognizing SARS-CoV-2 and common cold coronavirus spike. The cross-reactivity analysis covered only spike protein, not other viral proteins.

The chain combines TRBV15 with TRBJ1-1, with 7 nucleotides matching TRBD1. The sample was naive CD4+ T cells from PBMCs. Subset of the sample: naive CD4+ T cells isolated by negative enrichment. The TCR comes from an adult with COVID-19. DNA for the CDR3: TGTGCCACCAGCCCAAACAGGGGAGAGAACACTGAAGCTTTCTTT. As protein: CATSPNRGENTEAFF.